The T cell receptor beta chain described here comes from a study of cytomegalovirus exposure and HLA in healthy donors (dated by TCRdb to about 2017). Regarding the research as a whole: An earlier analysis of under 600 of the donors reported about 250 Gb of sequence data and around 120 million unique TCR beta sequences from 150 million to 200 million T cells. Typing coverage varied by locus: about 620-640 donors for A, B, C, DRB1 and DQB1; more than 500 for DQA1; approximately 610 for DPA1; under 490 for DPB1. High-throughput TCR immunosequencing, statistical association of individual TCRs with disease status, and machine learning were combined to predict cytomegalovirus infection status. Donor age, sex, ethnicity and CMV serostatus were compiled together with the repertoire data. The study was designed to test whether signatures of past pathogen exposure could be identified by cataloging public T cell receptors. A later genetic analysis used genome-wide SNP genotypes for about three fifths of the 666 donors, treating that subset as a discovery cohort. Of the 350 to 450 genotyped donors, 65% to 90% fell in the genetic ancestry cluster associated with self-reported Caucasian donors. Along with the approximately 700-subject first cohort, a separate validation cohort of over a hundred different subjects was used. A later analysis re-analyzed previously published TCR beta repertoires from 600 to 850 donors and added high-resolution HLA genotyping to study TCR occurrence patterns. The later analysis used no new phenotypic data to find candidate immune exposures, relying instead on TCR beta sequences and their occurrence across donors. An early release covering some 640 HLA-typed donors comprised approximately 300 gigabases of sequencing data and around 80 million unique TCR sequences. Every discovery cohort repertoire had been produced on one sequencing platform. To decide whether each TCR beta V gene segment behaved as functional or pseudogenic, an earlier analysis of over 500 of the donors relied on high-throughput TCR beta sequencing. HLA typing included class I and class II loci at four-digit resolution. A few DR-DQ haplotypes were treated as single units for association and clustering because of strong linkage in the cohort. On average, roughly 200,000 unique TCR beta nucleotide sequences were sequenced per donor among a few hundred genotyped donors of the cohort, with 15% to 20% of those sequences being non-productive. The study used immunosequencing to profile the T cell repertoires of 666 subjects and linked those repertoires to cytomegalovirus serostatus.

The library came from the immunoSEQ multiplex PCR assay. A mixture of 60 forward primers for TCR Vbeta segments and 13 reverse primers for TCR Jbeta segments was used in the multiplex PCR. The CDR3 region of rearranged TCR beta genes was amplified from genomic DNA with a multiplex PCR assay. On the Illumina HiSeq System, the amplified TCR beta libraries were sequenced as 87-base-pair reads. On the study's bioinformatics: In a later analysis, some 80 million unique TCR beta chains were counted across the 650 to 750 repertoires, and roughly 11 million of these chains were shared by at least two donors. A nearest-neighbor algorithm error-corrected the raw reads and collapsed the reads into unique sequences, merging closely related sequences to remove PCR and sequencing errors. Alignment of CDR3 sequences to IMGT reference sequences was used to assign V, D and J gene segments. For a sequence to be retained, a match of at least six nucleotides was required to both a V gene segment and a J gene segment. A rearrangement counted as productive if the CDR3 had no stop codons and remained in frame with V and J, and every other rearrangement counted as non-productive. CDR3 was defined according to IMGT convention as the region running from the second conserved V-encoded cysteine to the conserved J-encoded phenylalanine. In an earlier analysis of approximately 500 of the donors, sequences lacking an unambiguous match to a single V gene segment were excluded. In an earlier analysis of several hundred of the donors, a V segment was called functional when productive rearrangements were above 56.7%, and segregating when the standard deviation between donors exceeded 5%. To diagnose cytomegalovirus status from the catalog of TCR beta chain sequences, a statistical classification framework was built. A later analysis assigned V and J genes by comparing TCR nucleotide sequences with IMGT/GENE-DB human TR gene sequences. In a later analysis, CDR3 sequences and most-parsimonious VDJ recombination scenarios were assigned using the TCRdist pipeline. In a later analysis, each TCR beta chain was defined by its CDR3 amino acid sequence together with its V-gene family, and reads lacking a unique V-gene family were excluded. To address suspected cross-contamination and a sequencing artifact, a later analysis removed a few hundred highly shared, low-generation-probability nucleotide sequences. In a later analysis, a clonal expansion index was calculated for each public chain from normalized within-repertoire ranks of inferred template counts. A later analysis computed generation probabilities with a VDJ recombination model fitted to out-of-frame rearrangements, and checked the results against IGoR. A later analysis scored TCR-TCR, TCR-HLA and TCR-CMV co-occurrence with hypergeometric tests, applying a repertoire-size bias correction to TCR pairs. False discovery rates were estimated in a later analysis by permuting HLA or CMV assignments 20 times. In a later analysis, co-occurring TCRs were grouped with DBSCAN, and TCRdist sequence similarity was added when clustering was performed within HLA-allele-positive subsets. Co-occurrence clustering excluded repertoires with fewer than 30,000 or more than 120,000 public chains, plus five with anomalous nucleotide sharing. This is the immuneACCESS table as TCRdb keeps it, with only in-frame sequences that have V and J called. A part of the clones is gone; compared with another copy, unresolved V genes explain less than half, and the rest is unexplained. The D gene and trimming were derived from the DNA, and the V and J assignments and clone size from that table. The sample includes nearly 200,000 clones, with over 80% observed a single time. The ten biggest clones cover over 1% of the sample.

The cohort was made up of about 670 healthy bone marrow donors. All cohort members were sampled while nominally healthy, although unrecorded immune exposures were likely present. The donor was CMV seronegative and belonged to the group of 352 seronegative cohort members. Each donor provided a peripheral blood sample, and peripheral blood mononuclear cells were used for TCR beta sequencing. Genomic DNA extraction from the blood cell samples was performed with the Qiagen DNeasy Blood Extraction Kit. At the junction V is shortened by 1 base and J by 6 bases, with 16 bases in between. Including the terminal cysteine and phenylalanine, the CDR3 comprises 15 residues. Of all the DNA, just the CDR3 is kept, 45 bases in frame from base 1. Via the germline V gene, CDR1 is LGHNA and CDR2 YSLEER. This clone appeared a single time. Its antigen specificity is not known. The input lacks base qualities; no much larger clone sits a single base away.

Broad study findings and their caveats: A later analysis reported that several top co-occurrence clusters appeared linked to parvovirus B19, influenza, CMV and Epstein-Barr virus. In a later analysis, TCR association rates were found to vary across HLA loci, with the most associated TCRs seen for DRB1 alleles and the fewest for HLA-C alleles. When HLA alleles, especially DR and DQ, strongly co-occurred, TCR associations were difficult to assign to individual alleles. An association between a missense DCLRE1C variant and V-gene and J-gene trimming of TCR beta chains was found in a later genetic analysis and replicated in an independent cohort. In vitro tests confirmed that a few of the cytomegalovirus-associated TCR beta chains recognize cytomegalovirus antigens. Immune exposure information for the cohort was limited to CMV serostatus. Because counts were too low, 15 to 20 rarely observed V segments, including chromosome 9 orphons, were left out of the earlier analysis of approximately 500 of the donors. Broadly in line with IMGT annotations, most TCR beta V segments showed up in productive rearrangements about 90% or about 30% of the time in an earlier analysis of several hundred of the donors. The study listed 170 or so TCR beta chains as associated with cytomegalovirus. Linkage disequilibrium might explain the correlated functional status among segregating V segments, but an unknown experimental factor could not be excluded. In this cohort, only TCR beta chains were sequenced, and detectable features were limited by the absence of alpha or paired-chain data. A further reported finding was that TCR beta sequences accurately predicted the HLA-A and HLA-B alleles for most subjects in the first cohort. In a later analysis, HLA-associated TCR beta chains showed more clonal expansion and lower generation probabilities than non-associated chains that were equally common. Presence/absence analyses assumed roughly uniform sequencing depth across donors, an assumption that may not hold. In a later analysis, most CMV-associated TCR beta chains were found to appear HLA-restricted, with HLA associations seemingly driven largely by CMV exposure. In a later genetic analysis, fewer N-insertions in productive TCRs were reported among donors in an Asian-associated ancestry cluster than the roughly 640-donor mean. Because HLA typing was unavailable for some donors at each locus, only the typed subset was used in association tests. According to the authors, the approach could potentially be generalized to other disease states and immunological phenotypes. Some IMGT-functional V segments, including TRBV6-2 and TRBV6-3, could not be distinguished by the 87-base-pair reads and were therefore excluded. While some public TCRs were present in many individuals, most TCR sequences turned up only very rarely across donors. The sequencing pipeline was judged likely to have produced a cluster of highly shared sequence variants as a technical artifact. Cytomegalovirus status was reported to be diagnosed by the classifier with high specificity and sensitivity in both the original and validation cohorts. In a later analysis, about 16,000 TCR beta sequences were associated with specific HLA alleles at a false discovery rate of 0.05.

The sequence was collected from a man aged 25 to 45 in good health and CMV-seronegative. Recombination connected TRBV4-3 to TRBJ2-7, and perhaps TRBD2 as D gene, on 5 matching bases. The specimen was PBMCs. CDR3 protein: CASSQGLRVVGEQYF. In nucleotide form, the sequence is TGCGCCAGCAGCCAAGGGCTGCGGGTCGTTGGCGAGCAGTACTTC.